This paragraph covers one T cell receptor (beta chain) sequence. What it binds is unknown. This sample was taken from a study of Ad26.COV2.S vaccination and SARS-CoV-2 variants. As for the study in general: Vaccine-arm donor from the placebo-controlled COV1001 Ad26.COV2.S trial. Study observations and caveats: There was a possibility that the TCR breadth and depth analyses underestimated total T cell responses.

Clones were read by immunoSEQ multiplex PCR, and TCRdb kept only the in-frame ones, dropping some. The table lists 300,000 to 400,000 clones, about 88% of them singletons, with roughly 10% in the top ten. CDR1 LGHDT and CDR2 YNNKEL come from the germline V gene (reference sequence). Trimming took 1 base from V and 10 from J, leaving 11 bases between them. This CDR3 contains 14 residues. The treatment is: 15 to 20 received Ad26.COV2.S at low or high dose, single or two shots; about 5 received placebo; per-sample allocation not given. The samples date from day 63 after the first vaccine or placebo injection.

The receptor was derived from a person between 18 and 65 years old who received the Ad26.COV2.S COVID-19 vaccine or a placebo. The chain couples TRBV3-1 (or the pseudogene TRBV3-2) to TRBJ1-6; perhaps TRBD1 as D (5 bases). The sample consisted of peripheral blood, taken in a trial of Ad26.COV2.S vaccine versus placebo. The CDR3 DNA sequence: TGTGCCAGCAGCCAAGCAGGGTTGGAATCACCCCTCCACTTT. Residues: CASSQAGLESPLHF.